These 32 T cell receptor beta chains were sequenced from one sample in a study of blood T cell repertoires in COVID-19. Clones were sequenced by immunoSEQ multiplex PCR, and TCRdb holds only the in-frame ones, with some missing. This sample has 40,000 to 45,000 clones, with around nine tenths found just once. The sequenced material came from peripheral blood. Receptor source: a man aged 50 or older with active COVID-19.

The chain employs TRBV7-2 and TRBJ2-7; 11 nucleotides match TRBD2. This CDR3 is 16 amino acids long. Trimming removed 5 bases from V and 0 bases from J; junction bases left unmatched: 6. Germline V gene lookup returns CDR1 SGHTA and CDR2 FQGNSA. In nucleotides, the CDR3 is TGTGCCAGCAGCACTCTAGCGGGAGGCCGCTCCTACGAGCAGTACTTC. Its translation: CASSTLAGGRSYEQYF. Full variable domain (remainder filled in from reference TRBV7-2 and TRBJ2-7): GAGVSQSPSNKVTEKGKDVELRCDPISGHTALYWYRQSLGQGLEFLIYFQGNSAPDKSGLPSDRFSAERTGGSVSTLTIQRTQQEDSAVYLCASSTLAGGRSYEQYFGPGTRLTVT.

The chain joins TRBV27 to TRBJ2-5; D is uncertain. The CDR3 length is 13 residues. The germline V gene has CDR1 MNHEY and CDR2 SMNVEV (reference sequence). The V gene lost 5 bases and the J gene lost 5 bases, with 12 bases spanning the gap. The CDR3 nucleotides read TGTGCCAGCAGTCCCTTCTTAGATGAGACCCAGTACTTC. Residues: CASSPFLDETQYF.

The chain joins TRBV14 to TRBJ2-5; TRBD2 agrees at 10 bases. CDR3 size: 16 residues. Trimming at V came to 1 base and at J to 5 bases, leaving 7 bases not matched to a gene. Looked up from germline, CDR1 is SGHDN and CDR2 is FVKESK. CDR3 region: CASSQGRLAGVETQYF. In DNA, the CDR3 is TGTGCCAGCAGCCAAGGGCGTCTAGCGGGAGTGGAGACCCAGTACTTC.

This chain connects TRBV3-1 (or the pseudogene TRBV3-2) to TRBJ2-1; 9 positions match TRBD2. Germline V gene lookup returns CDR1 LGHDT and CDR2 YNNKEL (reference sequence). V dropped 4 bases and J dropped 7; count of bases not matched to a gene: 8. This CDR3 spans 15 amino acids. The chain's CDR3 is CASSPGLAKQNEQFF. In DNA, the CDR3 is TGTGCCAGCAGCCCCGGACTAGCGAAACAGAATGAGCAGTTCTTC.

The chain couples TRBV5-4 to TRBJ1-3, with 9 bases that match TRBD1. This CDR3 is built from 15 residues. Per the germline V gene, CDR1 is SGHNT and CDR2 is YYREEE (reference sequence). J gave up 2 bases and V 3 bases, and 3 bases lay outside the gene matches. CDR3 region: CASSSGQGPGNTIYF. The CDR3, as DNA: TGTGCCAGCAGCTCGGGACAGGGTCCTGGAAACACCATATATTTT.

This clone occurred once. The gene calls are TRBV6-4 and TRBJ1-5; 9 bases are shared with TRBD1. The CDR3 has 17 amino acids. CDR1 and CDR2 (germline): MRHNA, SNTAGT. V dropped 2 bases and J dropped 2; count of bases not matched to a gene: 7. The CDR3 bases are TGTGCCAGCAGTGACGTCCGGGACAGGGACCGCAATCAGCCCCAGCATTTT. Amino acid sequence: CASSDVRDRDRNQPQHF.

The sample holds a few counts of this clone. This chain links TRBV27 with TRBJ1-5, with D perhaps matching TRBD1 (6 bases). The CDR3 contains 14 residues. Deletions cut 1 base from V and 5 bases from J, with 9 bases between. The germline V gene has CDR1 MNHEY and CDR2 SMNVEV (reference sequence). Written as DNA, the CDR3 is TGTGCCAGCAGTTTATTACAGGGCCATCAGCCCCAGCATTTT. This sequence encodes CASSLLQGHQPQHF.

This chain joins TRBV15 and TRBJ1-3; D ambiguous. The CDR3 has 16 amino acids. V dropped 1 base and J dropped 1 base, with 11 bases sitting between them. The germline CDR1 and CDR2 sequences are LNHNV and YYDKDF (reference sequence). The CDR3 region is CATSRGLSSSGNTIYF. In DNA form, the CDR3 reads TGTGCCACCAGCAGAGGGCTCAGTTCTTCTGGAAACACCATATATTTT.

This clone showed up just once. V gene TRBV28 combines with J gene TRBJ1-1; no clear D. Germline CDR1 MDHEN, CDR2 SYDVKM. The CDR3 has 14 residues. Trimming cost V 6 bases and J 3 bases, with 14 bases left between them. The CDR3: CASSVSRGDTEAFF. For the CDR3, the DNA is TGTGCCAGCAGCGTAAGCCGCGGGGACACTGAAGCTTTCTTT.

The gene calls are TRBV5-1 and TRBJ2-7; tentatively, D is TRBD2 (5 bases). V lost 4 bases and J 7 bases, leaving 15 bases between the germline ends. This CDR3 is built from 13 residues. Per germline, CDR1 SGHRS and CDR2 YFSETQ. DNA for the CDR3: TGCGCCAGCAGCCCCAGTGCCCGGGGAGAGCAGTACTTC. Protein: CASSPSARGEQYF.

V is TRBV27 and J is TRBJ2-1; TRBD2 aligns across 11 bases. The CDR3 extends over 16 amino acids. Germline V gives CDR1 MNHEY, CDR2 SMNVEV (reference sequence). V was clipped by 8 bases and J by 1 base; unmatched bases: 7. CDR3 protein: CASLLTSGTSYNEQFF. For the CDR3, the DNA is TGTGCCAGCCTTTTGACTAGCGGGACATCCTACAATGAGCAGTTCTTC.

This clone was seen once. This chain uses TRBV5-4 with TRBJ2-7; 11 bases fit TRBD2. The CDR3 sequence is 15 residues long. Germline values: CDR1 SGHNT, CDR2 YYREEE (reference sequence). J lost 3 bases, V lost 4 bases, and 6 bases had no gene match. CDR3 protein: CASSPTSGKVYEQYF. In DNA form, the CDR3 reads TGTGCCAGCAGCCCGACTAGCGGGAAAGTCTACGAGCAGTACTTC.

The rearrangement links TRBV6-5 to TRBJ2-7, with no clear D. The CDR3 contains 11 residues. V was clipped by 5 bases and J by 3 bases, with 5 bases between them. CDR1 and CDR2 from the germline V gene are MNHEY and SVGAGI. The CDR3 spells CASSHSYEQYF. In DNA form, the CDR3 reads TGTGCCAGCAGTCACAGCTACGAGCAGTACTTC.

The gene calls are TRBV5-3 and TRBJ2-1, with 10 positions matching TRBD2. TRBV5-3 is an ORF; its function is uncertain. Trimming removed 1 base from V and 0 bases from J; junction bases left unmatched: 10. CDR3 length: 19 residues. CDR3 nucleotides: TGTGCCAGAAGCTTGACTAGCGGGATCTCGGGTAGCTCCTACAATGAGCAGTTCTTC. Translated, it gives CARSLTSGISGSSYNEQFF.

This clone showed up just once. The rearrangement links TRBV6-2 or TRBV6-3 to TRBJ2-5; tentative D call: TRBD1 (5 bases). This CDR3 is 16 amino acids long. CDR1 is MNHEY, CDR2 SVGEGT, per germline. Trimming removed 5 bases at V and 4 bases at J, with 20 bases between. As DNA, the CDR3 is TGTGCCAGCAGTAAAGCTGCAGGGTTAGGGTCAGAGACCCAGTACTTC. It translates to CASSKAAGLGSETQYF.

This sequence joins TRBV2 and TRBJ2-7; 10 positions agree with TRBD2. From germline, CDR1 is SNHLY and CDR2 FYNNEI. The CDR3 covers 12 residues. V trimming: 8 bases; J trimming: 3 bases; junction bases outside the gene matches: 1. The DNA for the CDR3 is TGTGCCAGCGGGACTAGCGTCTACGAGCAGTACTTC. Protein sequence: CASGTSVYEQYF.

The chain has TRBV28 and TRBJ2-1; 11 positions match TRBD2. Germline-derived CDR1 and CDR2 are MDHEN and SYDVKM. Unmatched junction bases numbered 5, after V lost 6 bases and J lost 4 bases. This CDR3 spans 15 amino acids. The CDR3 region is CASRPGLAEYNEQFF. The DNA for the CDR3 is TGTGCCAGCAGACCGGGACTAGCGGAATACAATGAGCAGTTCTTC. Supplemented by reference TRBV28 and TRBJ2-1, the full variable domain reads DVKVTQSSRYLVKRTGEKVFLECVQDMDHENMFWYRQDPGLGLRLIYFSYDVKMKEKGDIPEGYSVSREKKERFSLILESASTNQTSMYLCASRPGLAEYNEQFFGPGTRLTVL.

The chain recombines TRBV3-1 (or the pseudogene TRBV3-2) with TRBJ2-3, with 10 bases matching TRBD2. Trimming cost V 3 bases and J 1 base; bases outside gene matches: 4. The CDR3 covers 16 residues. Germline values: CDR1 LGHDT, CDR2 YNNKEL (reference sequence). The DNA for the CDR3 is TGTGCCAGCAGCCACACGAGCGGGAGGGGCACAGATACGCAGTATTTT. This codes for CASSHTSGRGTDTQYF.

This chain links TRBV9 with TRBJ2-2, with 13 bases that match TRBD2. Germline loops: CDR1 SGDLS, CDR2 YYNGEE. The J segment lost 3 bases and the V segment lost 3 bases, leaving 5 bases of the junction unmatched. The CDR3 covers 17 residues. The DNA for the CDR3 is TGTGCCAGCAGCGGATTTGGACTAGCGGGAGACACCGGGGAGCTGTTTTTT. Protein product: CASSGFGLAGDTGELFF.

The DNA for the CDR3 is TGTGCCAGTAGTTTCGGAGCGACAGGGAGAAACTACGAGCAGTACTTC. Translated, it gives CASSFGATGRNYEQYF. The chain couples TRBV19 to TRBJ2-7, with TRBD1 matching over 7 bases. The CDR3 loop spans 16 amino acids. V dropped 5 bases and J dropped 3; count of bases not matched to a gene: 13. CDR1 and CDR2 (germline): LNHDA, SQIVND (reference sequence).

The chain uses TRBV29-1 and TRBJ1-2, with 9 bases lining up with TRBD1. CDR3 length equals 12 residues. Germline V CDR1 and CDR2: SQVTM, ANQGSEA. Trimming cost V 6 bases and J 8 bases; bases outside gene matches: 7. The CDR3 region is CSVGDRVEGYTF. CDR3 nucleotide sequence: TGCAGCGTGGGGGACAGGGTGGAGGGCTACACCTTC.

The rearrangement uses TRBV12-3 or TRBV12-4 and TRBJ2-1, with 13 bases aligning to TRBD2. This CDR3 spans 13 amino acids. Trimming removed 10 bases from V and 6 bases from J; junction bases left unmatched: 3. CDR3 residues: CATGLAGANEQFF. For the CDR3, the DNA is TGTGCCACCGGACTAGCGGGGGCCAATGAGCAGTTCTTC.

This sequence joins TRBV28 and TRBJ2-7, with D tentatively TRBD1 (6 bases). Trimming shortened V by 4 bases and J by 11 bases, and 12 bases separated the two germline ends. Germline-derived CDR1 and CDR2 are MDHEN and SYDVKM. The CDR3 is made up of 11 amino acids. The CDR3 protein is CASSSDSLKYF. The CDR3 nucleotides are TGTGCCAGCAGTTCGGACAGCCTGAAGTACTTC. Based on the CDR3 plus reference TRBV28 and TRBJ2-7, the full variable domain is DVKVTQSSRYLVKRTGEKVFLECVQDMDHENMFWYRQDPGLGLRLIYFSYDVKMKEKGDIPEGYSVSREKKERFSLILESASTNQTSMYLCASSSDSLKYFGPGTRLTVT.

The J gene is TRBJ1-2, the V gene TRBV4-1, with D perhaps matching TRBD1 (6 bases). In germline, CDR1 is MGHRA, CDR2 YSYEKL. V was shortened by 4 bases and J by 8 bases, with 17 bases between the two germline ends. The CDR3 covers 14 residues. In nucleotides, the CDR3 is TGCGCCAGCAGCCCACTAAGGGGGACCCTGGGCTACACCTTC. It is translated as CASSPLRGTLGYTF.

Details on this clone: Distinct nucleotide sequences in the sample also encode this CDR3. The V gene is TRBV18, the J gene TRBJ2-7; 7 positions match TRBD1. CDR1 and CDR2 (germline): KGHSH, LQKENI. The CDR3 runs to 14 residues. V lost 3 bases to trimming and J lost 2 bases; unmatched junction nucleotides: 4. The chain's CDR3 is CASSPRQGTYEQYF. The CDR3 DNA sequence: TGTGCCAGCTCACCTCGACAGGGTACCTACGAGCAGTACTTC.

The V call is TRBV2, the J call TRBJ2-1; 12 bases line up with TRBD1. CDR1 is SNHLY, CDR2 FYNNEI, per germline. V gave up 8 bases and J gave up 8 bases; unmatched junction bases: 7. This CDR3 region has 14 residues. The CDR3 nucleotides are TGTGCCAGCGTCCCGGGACAGGGGGCGGATGAGCAGTTCTTC. It is translated as CASVPGQGADEQFF.

The table lists this clone with a count of one. The chain uses TRBV7-9 and TRBJ2-5; 8 positions agree with TRBD2. This CDR3 is 14 amino acids long. Trimming cost V 5 bases and J 5 bases; bases outside gene matches: 7. Germline V gene lookup returns CDR1 SEHNR and CDR2 FQNEAQ (reference sequence). The CDR3 nucleotides read TGTGCCAGCAGCCGTAGCGGGGCTGGGGAGACCCAGTACTTC. Translating it yields CASSRSGAGETQYF.

V gene TRBV4-3 combines with J gene TRBJ1-6; weak D call: TRBD1 (5 bases). The CDR3 sequence is 15 residues long. Trimming left V 4 bases short and J 5 bases short, with 12 bases between. Germline loops: CDR1 LGHNA, CDR2 YSLEER. In DNA, the CDR3 is TGCGCCAGCAGCCTGGAGGGGCAAGATAATTCACCCCTCCACTTT. Amino acid sequence: CASSLEGQDNSPLHF.

The J gene is TRBJ2-7, the V gene TRBV5-5, with TRBD1 matching over 8 bases. Germline CDR1 reads SGHKS; CDR2 reads YYEKEE (reference sequence). The trim removed 3 bases at V and 2 bases at J, leaving 7 bases unmatched. This CDR3 has 15 residues. The CDR3 spells CASSWGDRFTYEQYF. Here the CDR3 DNA reads TGTGCCAGCAGCTGGGGGGACAGGTTCACCTACGAGCAGTACTTC. The variable domain in full, completed from reference TRBV5-5 and TRBJ2-7, reads DAGVTQSPTHLIKTRGQQVTLRCSPISGHKSVSWYQQVLGQGPQFIFQYYEKEERGRGNFPDRFSARQFPNYSSELNVNALLLGDSALYLCASSWGDRFTYEQYFGPGTRLTVT.

The chain has TRBV24-1 and TRBJ1-1, with 8 positions matching TRBD1. The V and J ends lost 2 bases and 6 bases, in that order; junction bases with no gene match: 1. Germline V CDR1 and CDR2: KGHDR, SFDVKD. The CDR3 spans 13 residues. The CDR3 DNA reads as TGTGCCACCAGTGATTCCAGGGGGCCTGAAGCTTTCTTT. This codes for CATSDSRGPEAFF.

This sequence joins TRBV18 and TRBJ1-4; tentative D call: TRBD1 (5 bases). CDR1 is KGHSH, CDR2 LQKENI, per germline. Trimming took 6 bases from V and 5 from J, leaving 13 bases between them. There are 14 residues in the CDR3. CDR3 region: CASSPDKVNEKLFF. CDR3 DNA: TGTGCCAGCTCCCCGGACAAGGTCAATGAAAAACTGTTTTTT.

The chain recombines TRBV7-8 with TRBJ1-1, with 8 bases lining up with TRBD1. The CDR3 is 13 amino acids. V was clipped by 5 bases and J by 5 bases; unmatched bases: 4. Germline assignment: CDR1 SGHVS and CDR2 FQNEAQ. This chain's CDR3 is CASSGQGWTEAFF. CDR3 bases: TGTGCCAGCAGCGGACAGGGTTGGACTGAAGCTTTCTTT. Based on the CDR3 plus reference TRBV7-8 and TRBJ1-1, the full variable domain is GAGVSQSPRYKVAKRGQDVALRCDPISGHVSLFWYQQALGQGPEFLTYFQNEAQLDKSGLPSDRFFAERPEGSVSTLKIQRTQQEDSAVYLCASSGQGWTEAFFGQGTRLTVV.